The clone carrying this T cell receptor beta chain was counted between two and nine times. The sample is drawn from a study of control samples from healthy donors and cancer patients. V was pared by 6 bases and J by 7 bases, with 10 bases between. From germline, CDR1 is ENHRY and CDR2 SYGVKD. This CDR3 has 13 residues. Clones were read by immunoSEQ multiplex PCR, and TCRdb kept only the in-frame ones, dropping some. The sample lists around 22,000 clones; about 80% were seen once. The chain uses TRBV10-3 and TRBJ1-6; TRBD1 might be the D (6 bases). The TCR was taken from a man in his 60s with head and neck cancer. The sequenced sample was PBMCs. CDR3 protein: CAISGGSNSPLHF. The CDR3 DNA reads TGTGCCATCAGCGGGGGCAGCAATTCACCCCTCCACTTT.